The rows below give T cell receptor beta chains drawn from one sample of a study of T cell responses to AZD1222 COVID-19 vaccine. Sequencing used immunoSEQ multiplex PCR; TCRdb keeps in-frame clones, though not all of them. The sample lists 100,000 to 140,000 clones; roughly 87% were seen once. The material was peripheral blood, obtained on day 0 of AZD1222 vaccination. The receptors here all came from an adult in good health. Both conserved end residues are part of each CDR3. D genes are given only for firm matches. Part of the rows lack a size; the others show once, few, many or a class for expanded clones.

D,V,size,J,DNA,CDR3
.,TRBV5-6,.,TRBJ2-3,TGTGCCAGCAGCTTTCGGCGGGAAAGGACAGATACGCAGTATTTT,CASSFRRERTDTQYF
TRBD1,TRBV4-3,.,TRBJ1-2,TGCGCCAGCAGCCAAGTACAGGGGGCTAACTATGGCTACACCTTC,CASSQVQGANYGYTF
.,TRBV28,.,TRBJ1-2,TGTGCCAGCAGGACCCCTGATAGGGCCGGGCCCAATGAGGGCTACACCTTC,CASRTPDRAGPNEGYTF
.,TRBV24-1,once,TRBJ2-7,TGTGCCACCAGTGATGGAGGGGCGGGCGAGCAGTACTTC,CATSDGGAGEQYF
.,TRBV4-3,.,TRBJ2-7,TGCGCCAGCAGCGCGCAGAGAACAGGTTCCTACGAGCAGTACTTC,CASSAQRTGSYEQYF
.,TRBV19,once,TRBJ1-3,TGTGCCAGTAGTGTCGTAACAAATACAGGAAACACCATATATTTT,CASSVVTNTGNTIYF
.,TRBV28,.,TRBJ1-2,TGTGCCAGCAGTTTGAACAGAAACTATGGCTACACCTTC,CASSLNRNYGYTF
TRBD2,TRBV5-1,.,TRBJ2-2,TGCGCCAGCAGCTTCACAGCGGGAGGAAGTACCGGGGAGCTGTTTTTT,CASSFTAGGSTGELFF
.,TRBV19,.,TRBJ2-5,TGTGCCAGTAGTGACCGTCGGGCAGAGCTGAATCAAGAGACCCAGTACTTC,CASSDRRAELNQETQYF
.,TRBV14,.,TRBJ1-1,TGTGCCAGCAGCCGTCCGGGACTACGTATTGATGAAGCTTTCTTT,CASSRPGLRIDEAFF
.,TRBV7-3,.,TRBJ1-1,TGTGCCAGCAGCTATTATAAGGGTTCGGAAGCTTTCTTT,CASSYYKGSEAFF
TRBD2,TRBV27,.,TRBJ2-1,TGTGCCAGCAGTTTAACCGGTAGCGGGAGCTCCTACAATGAGCAGTTCTTC,CASSLTGSGSSYNEQFF
TRBD2,TRBV16,.,TRBJ2-7,TGTGCCAGCAGCCAATACCACCGGGAGGGTACGTACTTC,CASSQYHREGTYF
.,TRBV30,.,TRBJ1-1,TGTGCCTGGAGTGGGGGAAGGAACACTGAAGCTTTCTTT,CAWSGGRNTEAFF
TRBD2,TRBV24-1,.,TRBJ2-1,TGTGCCACCAGTGATCCTAAAGCGGGAGGGCCGGGAAATGAGCAGTTCTTC,CATSDPKAGGPGNEQFF
TRBD2,TRBV6-6,.,TRBJ2-7,TGTGCCAGCAGTTACGGGACTAGCGGGGGACGCGACGAGCAGTACTTC,CASSYGTSGGRDEQYF
TRBD1,TRBV2,.,TRBJ1-4,TGTGCCACCACCGACAGGGGTAATGAAAAACTGTTTTTT,CATTDRGNEKLFF
TRBD1,TRBV2,.,TRBJ1-1,TGTGCCAGCAGTTACAGGGGTGTCACTGAAGCTTTCTTT,CASSYRGVTEAFF
.,TRBV4-1,.,TRBJ1-5,TGCGCCAGCAGCCAAAGGGAGATTCCAGGGGTCAATCAGCCCCAGCATTTT,CASSQREIPGVNQPQHF
.,TRBV5-1,.,TRBJ1-1,TGCGCCAGCAGCCAGAGACCACGGGGGACTGAAGCTTTCTTT,CASSQRPRGTEAFF
.,TRBV4-3,.,TRBJ1-2,TGCGCCAGCAGCCCCGGATGGGGTGGGGGAAACTATGGCTACACCTTC,CASSPGWGGGNYGYTF
.,TRBV7-9,.,TRBJ1-1,TGTGCCAGCAGCCTCGGACAGAACACTGAAGCTTTCTTT,CASSLGQNTEAFF
TRBD1,TRBV5-8,.,TRBJ2-2,TGTGCCAGCAGCACGGGACAGGGATTGGCCTGGAACACCGGGGAGCTGTTTTTT,CASSTGQGLAWNTGELFF
TRBD1,TRBV15,.,TRBJ1-6,TGTGCCACCAGCAGAGGCGGGACAGAAAATCCACCCCTCCACTTT,CATSRGGTENPPLHF